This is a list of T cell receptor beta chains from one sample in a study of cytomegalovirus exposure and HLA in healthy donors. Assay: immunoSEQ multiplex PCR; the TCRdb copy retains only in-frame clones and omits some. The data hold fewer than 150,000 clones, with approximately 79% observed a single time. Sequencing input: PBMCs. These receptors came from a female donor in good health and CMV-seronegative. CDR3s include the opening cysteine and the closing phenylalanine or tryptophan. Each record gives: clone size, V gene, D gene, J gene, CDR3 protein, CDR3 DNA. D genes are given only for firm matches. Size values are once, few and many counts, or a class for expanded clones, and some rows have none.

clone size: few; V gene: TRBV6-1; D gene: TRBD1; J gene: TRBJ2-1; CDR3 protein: CASSERTGTGGNEQFF; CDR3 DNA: TGTGCCAGCAGTGAACGAACCGGGACAGGGGGCAATGAGCAGTTCTTC
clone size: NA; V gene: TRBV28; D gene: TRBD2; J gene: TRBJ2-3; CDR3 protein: CASSRAGGSGDTQYF; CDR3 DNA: TGTGCCAGCAGTCGAGCGGGAGGGTCAGGAGATACGCAGTATTTT
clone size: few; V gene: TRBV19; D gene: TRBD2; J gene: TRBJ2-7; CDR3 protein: CASSRGGVFSSYEQYF; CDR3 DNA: TGTGCCAGTAGCCGCGGGGGGGTATTCTCCTCCTACGAGCAGTACTTC
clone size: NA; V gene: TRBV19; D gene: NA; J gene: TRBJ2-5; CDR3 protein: CASSILGGGPQETQYF; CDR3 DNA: TGTGCCAGTAGTATCTTGGGAGGGGGTCCCCAAGAGACCCAGTACTTC
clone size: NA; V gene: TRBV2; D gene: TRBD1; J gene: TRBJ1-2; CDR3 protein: CASTRDSNYGYTF; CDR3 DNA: TGTGCCAGCACCCGGGACAGTAACTATGGCTACACCTTC
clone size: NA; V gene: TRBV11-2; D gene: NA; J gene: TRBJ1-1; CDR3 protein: CASSLAGLTEAFF; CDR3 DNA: TGTGCCAGCAGCTTGGCGGGGTTAACTGAAGCTTTCTTT
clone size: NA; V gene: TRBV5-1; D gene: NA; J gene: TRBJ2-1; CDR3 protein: CASSLEGGSYNEQFF; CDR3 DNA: TGCGCCAGCAGCTTGGAGGGGGGGTCCTACAATGAGCAGTTCTTC
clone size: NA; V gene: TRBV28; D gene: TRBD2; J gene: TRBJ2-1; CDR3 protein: CASRRTSGAYNEQFF; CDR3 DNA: TGTGCCAGCAGGCGGACTAGCGGGGCCTACAATGAGCAGTTCTTC
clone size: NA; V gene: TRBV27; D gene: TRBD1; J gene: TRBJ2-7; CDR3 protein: CASSDRGLGRSEQYF; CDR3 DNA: TGTGCCAGCTCGGACAGGGGGCTGGGTCGATCCGAGCAGTACTTC
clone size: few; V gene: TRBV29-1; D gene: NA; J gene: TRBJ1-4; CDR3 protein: CSVTEPNEKLFF; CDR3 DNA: TGCAGCGTGACAGAGCCCAATGAAAAACTGTTTTTT
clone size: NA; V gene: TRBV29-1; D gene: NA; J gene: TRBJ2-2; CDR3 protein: CSVECETGELFF; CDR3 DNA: TGCAGCGTTGAATGCGAGACCGGGGAGCTGTTTTTT
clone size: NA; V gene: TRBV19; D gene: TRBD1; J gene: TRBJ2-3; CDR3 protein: CASSETQGAADTQYF; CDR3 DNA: TGTGCCAGTAGTGAAACACAGGGGGCAGCAGATACGCAGTATTTT
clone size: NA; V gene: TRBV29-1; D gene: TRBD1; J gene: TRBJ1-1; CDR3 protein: CSVEVTGQLGTEAFF; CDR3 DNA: TGCAGCGTGGAGGTGACAGGGCAGCTTGGCACTGAAGCTTTCTTT
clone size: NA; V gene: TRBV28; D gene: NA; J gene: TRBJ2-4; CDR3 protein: CASSLGDVAKNIQYF; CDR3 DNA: TGTGCCAGCAGTTTAGGAGACGTGGCCAAAAACATTCAGTACTTC
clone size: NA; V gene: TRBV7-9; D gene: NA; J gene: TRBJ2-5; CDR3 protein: CASSLGGGGTQYF; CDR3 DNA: TGTGCCAGCAGCTTAGGGGGCGGCGGGACCCAGTACTTC
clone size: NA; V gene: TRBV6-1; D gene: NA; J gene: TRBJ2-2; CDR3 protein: CASSTQGVGELFF; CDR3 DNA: TGTGCCAGCAGTACACAGGGAGTCGGGGAGCTGTTTTTT
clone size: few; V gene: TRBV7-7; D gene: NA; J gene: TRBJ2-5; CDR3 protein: CASSLSGVAETQYF; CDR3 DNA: TGTGCTAGCAGCTTATCCGGGGTAGCGGAGACCCAGTACTTC
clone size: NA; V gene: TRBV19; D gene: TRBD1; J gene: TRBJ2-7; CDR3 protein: CASSYSDRSSYEQYF; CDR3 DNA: TGTGCCAGTAGTTACTCGGACAGGTCTTCCTACGAGCAGTACTTC
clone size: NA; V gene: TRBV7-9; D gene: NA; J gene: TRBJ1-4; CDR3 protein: CASSLEGRVTEKLFF; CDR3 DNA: TGTGCCAGCAGCTTAGAAGGGAGGGTTACTGAAAAACTGTTTTTT
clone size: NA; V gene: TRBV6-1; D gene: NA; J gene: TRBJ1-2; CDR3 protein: CASSDGDLTNYGYTF; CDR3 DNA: TGTGCCAGCAGTGACGGGGACTTAACTAACTATGGCTACACCTTC
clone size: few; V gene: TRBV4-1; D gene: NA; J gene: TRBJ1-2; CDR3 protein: CASSRTSGIIVGYGYTF; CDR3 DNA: TGCGCCAGCAGCCGGACATCGGGTATCATAGTGGGCTATGGCTACACCTTC
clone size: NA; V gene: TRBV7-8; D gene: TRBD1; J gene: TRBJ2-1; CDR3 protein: CASSYPRDRGTDEQFF; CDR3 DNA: TGTGCCAGCAGCTATCCCCGGGACAGGGGTACCGATGAGCAGTTCTTC
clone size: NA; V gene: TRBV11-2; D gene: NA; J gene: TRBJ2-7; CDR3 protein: CASSLAPGQGEQYF; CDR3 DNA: TGTGCCAGCAGCTTAGCTCCAGGGCAGGGCGAGCAGTACTTC
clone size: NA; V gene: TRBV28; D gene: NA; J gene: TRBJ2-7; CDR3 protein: CASFTGWATDEQYF; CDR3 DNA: TGTGCCAGTTTTACTGGGTGGGCGACCGACGAGCAGTACTTC
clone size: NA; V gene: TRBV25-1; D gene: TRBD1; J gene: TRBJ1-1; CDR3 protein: CASSEGQEAFF; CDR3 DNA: TGTGCCAGCAGTGAGGGACAGGAAGCTTTCTTT
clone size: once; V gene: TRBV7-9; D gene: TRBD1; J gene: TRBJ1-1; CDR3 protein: CASSFQQGGTEAFF; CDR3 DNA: TGTGCCAGCAGCTTTCAACAGGGGGGAACTGAAGCTTTCTTT
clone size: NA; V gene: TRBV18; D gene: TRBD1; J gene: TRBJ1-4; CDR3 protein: CASSPQGTANEKLFF; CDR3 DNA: TGTGCCAGCTCACCTCAGGGGACAGCTAATGAAAAACTGTTTTTT
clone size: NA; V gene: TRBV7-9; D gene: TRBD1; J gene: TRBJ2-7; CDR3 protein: CASSHHRDRTYEQYF; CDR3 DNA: TGTGCCAGCAGCCACCACCGGGACAGAACCTACGAGCAGTACTTC
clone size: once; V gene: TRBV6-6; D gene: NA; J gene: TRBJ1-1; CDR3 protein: CASTLGGGNTEAFF; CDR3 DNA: TGTGCCAGCACCCTAGGGGGGGGGAACACTGAAGCTTTCTTT
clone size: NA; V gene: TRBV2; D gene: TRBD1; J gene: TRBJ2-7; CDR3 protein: CASSEPDRNYEQYF; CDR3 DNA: TGTGCCAGCAGTGAACCGGACAGGAACTACGAGCAGTACTTC
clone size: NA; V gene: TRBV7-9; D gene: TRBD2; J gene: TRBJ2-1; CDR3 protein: CASSLTGGQFF; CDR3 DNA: TGTGCCAGCAGCTTGACGGGGGGGCAGTTCTTC
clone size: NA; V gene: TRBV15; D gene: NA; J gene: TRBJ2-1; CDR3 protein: CATSRVANEQFF; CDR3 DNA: TGTGCCACCAGCAGAGTAGCGAATGAGCAGTTCTTC
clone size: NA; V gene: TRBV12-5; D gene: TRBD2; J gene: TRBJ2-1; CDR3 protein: CASGLGVAGATEQFF; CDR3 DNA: TGTGCTAGTGGTTTGGGGGTAGCGGGAGCAACTGAGCAGTTCTTC